The sequence of this TCR beta chain was determined in a study of cytomegalovirus exposure and HLA in healthy donors. Study details: An earlier analysis found roughly 100 million unique TCR beta sequences from about 190 million T cells. Study-wide results and limits: TCR beta V- and J-gene trimming, according to a later analysis, was linked to a missense DCLRE1C variant.

A note on this clone: The target antigen is unknown.

PCR primers comprised 60 Vbeta and 13 Jbeta primers. Sequencing was performed with immunoSEQ multiplex PCR; in TCRdb, only in-frame clones are kept and a portion is missing. The repertoire has some 200,000 clones, just under 80% of them found once; the top ten carry around 2.6%. The CDR3 extends over 16 amino acids. Germline lookup yields CDR1 MNHEY and CDR2 SVGAGI. V gave up 4 bases and J gave up 6 bases; unmatched junction bases: 9. V is TRBV6-5 and J is TRBJ1-4, with 9 bases fitting TRBD1. What was sequenced was PBMCs. This TCR derives from a female donor in good health and CMV-seronegative. CDR3 amino acids: CASSSPRQGGYEKLFF. The CDR3 coding sequence is TGTGCCAGCAGTTCCCCTAGACAGGGGGGCTATGAAAAACTGTTTTTT.